This section outlines one T cell receptor (beta chain) sequence together with its context. As yet, its antigen is unknown. Trimming cost V 7 bases and J 2 bases; bases outside gene matches: 12. The length of the CDR3 is 17 residues. Germline V CDR1 and CDR2: LNHDA, SQIVND (reference sequence). Patients who underwent sequencing had shown CD8+CD57+ cell expansion by flow cytometry. The data originate from a study of CD8+CD57+ T cells in acquired aplastic anemia. General study points: Patients had twenty-nine CD8+ CDR3 sequences in common with controls (the shared set).

The study profiled TCR beta VDJ and CDR3 using genomic DNA as template. TCRdb redid the calling of the reads with MiXCR, one entry per CDR3 protein. The repertoire consists of about 75,000 distinct CDR3 sequences, with roughly three quarters occurring once and the leading ten covering approximately 81%. This receptor was obtained from a human donor with aplastic anemia. The gene calls are TRBV19 and TRBJ2-7; TRBD2 matches at 12 bases. The sequenced sample consisted of sorted CD4+, CD8+, or CD8+CD57+ T cells (not recorded which) from PBMCs. DNA of the CDR3: TGTGCCAGTATGTCCCCGACTAGCGGGAGAAACACCTACGAGCAGTACTTC. This gives the protein CASMSPTSGRNTYEQYF.